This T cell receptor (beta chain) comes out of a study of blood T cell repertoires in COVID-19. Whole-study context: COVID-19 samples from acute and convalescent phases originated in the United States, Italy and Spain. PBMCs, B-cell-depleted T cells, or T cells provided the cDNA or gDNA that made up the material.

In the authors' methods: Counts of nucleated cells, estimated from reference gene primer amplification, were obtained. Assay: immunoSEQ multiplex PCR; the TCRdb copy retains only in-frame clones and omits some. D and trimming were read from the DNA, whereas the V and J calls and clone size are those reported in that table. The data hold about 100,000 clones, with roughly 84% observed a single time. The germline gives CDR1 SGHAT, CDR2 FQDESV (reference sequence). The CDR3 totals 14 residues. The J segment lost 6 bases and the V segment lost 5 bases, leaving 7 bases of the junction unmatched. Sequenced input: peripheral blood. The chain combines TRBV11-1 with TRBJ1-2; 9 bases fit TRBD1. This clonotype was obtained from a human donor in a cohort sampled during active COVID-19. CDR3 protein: CASSPRDREHGYTF. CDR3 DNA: TGTGCCAGCAGCCCGAGGGACAGGGAACATGGCTACACCTTC.